This T cell receptor (beta chain) was profiled in a study of cytomegalovirus exposure and HLA in healthy donors. V was trimmed by 4 bases and J by 4 bases, leaving 16 bases between them. Looked up from germline, CDR1 is MNHNS and CDR2 is SASEGT. The CDR3 has 15 residues. Points on this clone: Its cognate antigen is unknown.

Findings and limits, study-wide: An assumption of roughly uniform sequencing depth across donors underlay the presence/absence analyses. Earlier results showed most TCR beta V segments being productive about 87% or about 30% of the time. Sequences of the TCR beta chain were said to predict the HLA-A and HLA-B alleles of most subjects accurately. Solely CMV serostatus was available to characterize immune exposure.

The PCR made use of 60 Vbeta and 13 Jbeta primers. Clones were sequenced by immunoSEQ multiplex PCR, and TCRdb holds only the in-frame ones, with some missing. Here the sample spans more than 150,000 clones, less than 90% being singletons. The source is a girl aged 5-17 years in good health and CMV-seropositive. Sequenced sample: PBMCs. The J gene is TRBJ1-1, the V gene TRBV6-1; D may be TRBD1 (6 bases). This CDR3 reads CASSVFSGALTEAFF. The CDR3, as DNA: TGTGCCAGCAGTGTTTTTTCAGGGGCGCTCACTGAAGCTTTCTTT.